The 2 T cell receptor beta chains listed next were all sequenced from one sample in a study of T cells in tumors after PD-1 blockade. The table came from immunoSEQ multiplex PCR; TCRdb's copy has only in-frame clones and leaves some out. This repertoire shows fewer than 55,000 clones, 81% found once; its top ten account for more than 3.5%. The sequences come from PBMCs, collected before anti-PD-1 treatment. These receptors were taken from a human donor with basal cell carcinoma.

V and J are TRBV7-9 and TRBJ2-1; 8 nucleotides agree with TRBD1. Germline values: CDR1 SEHNR, CDR2 FQNEAQ (reference sequence). CDR3 size: 19 residues. The J segment lost 0 bases and the V segment lost 5 bases, leaving 15 bases of the junction unmatched. CDR3 DNA sequence: TGTGCCAGCAGCAGAAAGACAGGGGTCCCTTCGAGCTCCTACAATGAGCAGTTCTTC. Residues: CASSRKTGVPSSSYNEQFF.

This clone was picked up a small number of times. This chain links TRBV11-3 with TRBJ2-2; D gene unclear. Germline CDR1 SGHNT, CDR2 YENEEA. This CDR3 spans 13 amino acids. V gave up 1 base and J gave up 5 bases, with 5 bases separating them. This chain's CDR3 is CASSLAGTGELFF. For the CDR3, the DNA is TGTGCCAGCAGCTTAGCAGGTACCGGGGAGCTGTTTTTT.